What follows are 12 T cell receptor beta chains derived from one specimen sequenced in a study of shared clonotypes between healthy human individuals. Libraries were prepared by immunoSEQ multiplex PCR; TCRdb keeps only in-frame clonotypes and omits some of them. The sample carries roughly 500,000 clones, about three quarters recorded once. Sequenced material: PBMCs. The receptors shown here come from a middle-aged woman in good health. Some clones in this sample may be carry-over from other donors' samples.

The genes are TRBV6-1 and TRBJ1-2; 7 bases are shared with TRBD1. The germline gives CDR1 MNHNS, CDR2 SASEGT. Trimming took 3 bases from V and 7 from J; bases not matched to a gene: 8. The CDR3 sequence is 14 residues long. This CDR3 reads CASSDPTGRAGYTF. CDR3 coding DNA: TGTGCCAGCAGTGATCCGACAGGGAGAGCTGGCTACACCTTC.

A few counts support this clone. This chain joins TRBV6-1 and TRBJ2-7; D not certain. Germline CDR1 and CDR2: MNHNS and SASEGT. The length of the CDR3 is 12 residues. Trimming took 3 bases from V and 3 from J, leaving 6 bases between them. In nucleotides, the CDR3 is TGTGCCAGCAGTGAGTACAGCTACGAGCAGTACTTC. The encoded protein is CASSEYSYEQYF.

Regarding this clone: The same CDR3 arises from other DNA sequences in this sample as well. The chain employs TRBV7-9 and TRBJ2-7; D unresolved. Trimming pared 0 bases from V and 6 bases from J, leaving 9 bases between. The CDR3 is made up of 13 amino acids. Germline lookup yields CDR1 SEHNR and CDR2 FQNEAQ (reference sequence). Here the CDR3 DNA reads TGTGCCAGCAGCTTAGCAGGTGGTGGCGAGCAGTACTTC. Its protein is CASSLAGGGEQYF.

There are many counts of this clone. This chain connects TRBV2 to TRBJ2-5, with TRBD2 as a possible D gene (5 bases). Trimming pared 8 bases from V and 1 base from J, leaving 11 bases between. Germline CDR1 is SNHLY and CDR2 is FYNNEI. The CDR3 runs to 13 residues. This CDR3 reads CASRTEAQETQYF. The CDR3 DNA follows: TGTGCCAGCCGGACTGAGGCCCAAGAGACCCAGTACTTC.

This clone appeared a single time. This chain connects TRBV7-8 to TRBJ1-2, with D possibly TRBD1 on 6 matching bases. Germline V gene lookup returns CDR1 SGHVS and CDR2 FQNEAQ. V was clipped by 0 bases and J by 2 bases, with 7 bases between them. This CDR3 contains 14 residues. This CDR3 reads CASSLAGTNYGYTF. The CDR3 DNA follows: TGTGCCAGCAGCTTAGCAGGGACAAACTATGGCTACACCTTC.

The gene calls are TRBV25-1 and TRBJ2-7; the match to TRBD1 covers 9 bases. CDR1 is MGHDK, CDR2 SYGVNS, per germline. The CDR3 has 14 amino acids. The junction had 5 bases not matched to a gene; V was cut back by 2 bases and J by 6 bases. The CDR3 DNA sequence: TGTGCCAGCAGTGAAACCGGGACAGGGACCGAGCAGTACTTC. Its protein is CASSETGTGTEQYF.

The rearrangement links TRBV5-1 to TRBJ2-1, with D possibly matching TRBD1 (5 bases). V lost 0 bases and J 13 bases, leaving 17 bases between the germline ends. Germline V CDR1 and CDR2: SGHRS, YFSETQ. This CDR3 is built from 14 residues. The CDR3 DNA is TGCGCCAGCAGCTTGGAAGACAGATTAGGTGAACAGTTCTTC. Residues: CASSLEDRLGEQFF.

The chain couples TRBV5-1 to TRBJ2-2; 12 bases are shared with TRBD1. This CDR3 is built from 19 residues. The V segment lost 5 bases and the J segment 1 base; nucleotides outside the gene matches: 12. In germline, CDR1 is SGHRS, CDR2 YFSETQ. The CDR3 protein is CASSPRDRGPYLNTGELFF. The CDR3 DNA reads as TGCGCCAGCAGTCCCCGGGACAGGGGGCCCTACTTGAACACCGGGGAGCTGTTTTTT.

The chain carries TRBV11-2 and TRBJ1-2, with TRBD1 matching 8 bases. From germline, CDR1 is SGHAT and CDR2 FQNNGV. The CDR3 spans 13 residues. Unmatched junction bases numbered 6, after V lost 5 bases and J lost 7 bases. The CDR3 is CASSMTGVGGYTF. DNA of the CDR3: TGTGCCAGCAGCATGACAGGGGTCGGTGGCTACACCTTC.

This clone was detected only once. V usage is TRBV28 and J usage is TRBJ1-2, with D uncertain. This CDR3 has 13 residues. Trimming cost V 4 bases and J 4 bases, with 10 bases left between them. Per the germline V gene, CDR1 is MDHEN and CDR2 is SYDVKM. CDR3 amino acids: CASSSPPAYGYTF. As DNA, the CDR3 is TGTGCCAGCAGTTCCCCGCCAGCCTATGGCTACACCTTC.

J is TRBJ2-5 and V is TRBV5-6; TRBD2 matches 7 bases. Germline lookup yields CDR1 SGHDT and CDR2 YYEEEE. The CDR3 loop spans 16 amino acids. Trimming took 2 bases from V and 4 from J; bases not matched to a gene: 11. CDR3 nucleotide sequence: TGTGCCAGCAGCTTTGGAGTGGGAGGGCCTTTAGAGACCCAGTACTTC. Amino acids: CASSFGVGGPLETQYF.

The V call is TRBV29-1, the J call TRBJ1-4; TRBD1 is a possible D gene (6 bases). Germline V CDR1 and CDR2: SQVTM, ANQGSEA. This CDR3 region has 13 residues. V lost 6 bases, J lost 8 bases, and 16 bases lay in between. CDR3 sequence reads: CSVAPGVGEKLFF. CDR3 sequence (DNA): TGCAGCGTCGCCCCAGGGGTAGGGGAAAAACTGTTTTTT.